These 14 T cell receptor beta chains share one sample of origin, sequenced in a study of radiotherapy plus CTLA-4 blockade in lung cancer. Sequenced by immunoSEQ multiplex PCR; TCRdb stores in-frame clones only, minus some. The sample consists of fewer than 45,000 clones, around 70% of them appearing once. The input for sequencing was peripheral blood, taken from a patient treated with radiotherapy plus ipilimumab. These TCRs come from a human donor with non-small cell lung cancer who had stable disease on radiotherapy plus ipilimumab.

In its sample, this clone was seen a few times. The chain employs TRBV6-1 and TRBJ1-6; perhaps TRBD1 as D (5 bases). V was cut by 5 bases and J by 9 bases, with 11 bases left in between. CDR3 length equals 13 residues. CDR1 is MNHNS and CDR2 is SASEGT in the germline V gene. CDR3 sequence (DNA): TGTGCCAGCAGTCCAACGGGGGTTTCACCCCTCCACTTT. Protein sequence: CASSPTGVSPLHF.

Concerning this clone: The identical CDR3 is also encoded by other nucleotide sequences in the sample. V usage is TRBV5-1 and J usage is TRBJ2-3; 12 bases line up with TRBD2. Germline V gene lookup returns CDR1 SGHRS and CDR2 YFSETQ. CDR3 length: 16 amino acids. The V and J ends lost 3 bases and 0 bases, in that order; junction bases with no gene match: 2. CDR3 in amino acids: CASSSGLAGSTDTQYF. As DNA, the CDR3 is TGCGCCAGCAGCTCGGGACTAGCGGGTAGCACAGATACGCAGTATTTT.

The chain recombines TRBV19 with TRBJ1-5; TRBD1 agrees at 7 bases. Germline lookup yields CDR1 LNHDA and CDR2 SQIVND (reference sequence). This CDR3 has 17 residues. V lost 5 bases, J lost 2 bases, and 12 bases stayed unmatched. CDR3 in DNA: TGTGCCAGTAGTCCATGGACAGGACGTGTTGGCAATCAGCCCCAGCATTTT. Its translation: CASSPWTGRVGNQPQHF.

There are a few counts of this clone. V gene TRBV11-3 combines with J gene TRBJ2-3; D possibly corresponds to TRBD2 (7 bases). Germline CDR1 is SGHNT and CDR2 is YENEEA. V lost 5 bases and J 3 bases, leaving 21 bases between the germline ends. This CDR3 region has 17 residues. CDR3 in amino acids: CASSPAPRGAPTDTQYF. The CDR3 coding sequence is TGTGCCAGCAGCCCCGCACCTCGGGGGGCGCCGACAGATACGCAGTATTTT.

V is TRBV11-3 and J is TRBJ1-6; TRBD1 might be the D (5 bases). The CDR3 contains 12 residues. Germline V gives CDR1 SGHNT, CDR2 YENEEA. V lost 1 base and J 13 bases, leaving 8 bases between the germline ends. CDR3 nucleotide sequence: TGTGCCAGCAGCTTAGGGGGCTCGCCCCTCCACTTT. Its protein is CASSLGGSPLHF.

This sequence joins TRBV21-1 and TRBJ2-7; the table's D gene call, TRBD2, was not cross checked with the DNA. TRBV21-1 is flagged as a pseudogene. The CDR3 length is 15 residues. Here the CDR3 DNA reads TGTGCCAGCAGCAATCCGGGGGGACGCCCCTACGAGCAGTACTTC. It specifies CASSNPGGRPYEQYF.

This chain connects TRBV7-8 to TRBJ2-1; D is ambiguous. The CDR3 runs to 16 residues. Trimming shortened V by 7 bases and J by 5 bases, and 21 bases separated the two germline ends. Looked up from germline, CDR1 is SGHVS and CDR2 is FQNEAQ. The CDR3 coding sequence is TGTGCCAGCATTACCCCGTGGCAGGCAATCCACAATGAGCAGTTCTTC. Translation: CASITPWQAIHNEQFF.

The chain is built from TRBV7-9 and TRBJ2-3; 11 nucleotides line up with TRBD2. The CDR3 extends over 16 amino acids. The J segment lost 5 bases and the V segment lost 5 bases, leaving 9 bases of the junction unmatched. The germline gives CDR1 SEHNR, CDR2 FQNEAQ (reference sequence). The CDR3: CASSRASGGFGDTQYF. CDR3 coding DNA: TGTGCCAGCAGCCGTGCTAGCGGGGGGTTCGGAGATACGCAGTATTTT.

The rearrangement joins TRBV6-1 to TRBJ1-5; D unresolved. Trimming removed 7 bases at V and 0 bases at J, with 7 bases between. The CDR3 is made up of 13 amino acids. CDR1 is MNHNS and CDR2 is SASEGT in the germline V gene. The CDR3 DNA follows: TGTGCCAGCATCGGTTATAGCAATCAGCCCCAGCATTTT. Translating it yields CASIGYSNQPQHF.

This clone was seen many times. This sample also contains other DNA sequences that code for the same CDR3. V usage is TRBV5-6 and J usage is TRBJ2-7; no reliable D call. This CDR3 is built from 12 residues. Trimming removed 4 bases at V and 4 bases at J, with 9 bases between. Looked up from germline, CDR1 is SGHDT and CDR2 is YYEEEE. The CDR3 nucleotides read TGTGCCAGCAGCCTGCGTGGTTACGAGCAGTACTTC. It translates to CASSLRGYEQYF.

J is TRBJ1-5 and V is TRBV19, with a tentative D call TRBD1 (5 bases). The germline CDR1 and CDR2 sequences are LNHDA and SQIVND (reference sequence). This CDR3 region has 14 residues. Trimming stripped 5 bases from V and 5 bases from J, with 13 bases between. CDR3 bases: TGTGCCAGTAGTGTTAAGCAGGGTTATCAGCCCCAGCATTTT. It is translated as CASSVKQGYQPQHF.

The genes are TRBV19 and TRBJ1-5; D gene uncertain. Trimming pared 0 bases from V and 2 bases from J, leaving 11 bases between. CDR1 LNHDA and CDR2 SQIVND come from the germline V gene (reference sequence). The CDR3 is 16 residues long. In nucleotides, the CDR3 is TGTGCCAGTAGTATAGAGGGCCACTCGGGCAATCAGCCCCAGCATTTT. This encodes CASSIEGHSGNQPQHF.

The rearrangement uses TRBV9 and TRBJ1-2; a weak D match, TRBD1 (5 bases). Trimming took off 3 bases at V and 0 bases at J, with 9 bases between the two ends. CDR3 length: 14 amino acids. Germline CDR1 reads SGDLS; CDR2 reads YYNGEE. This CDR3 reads CASSEDRANYGYTF. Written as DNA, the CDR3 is TGTGCCAGCAGCGAAGACAGAGCTAACTATGGCTACACCTTC.

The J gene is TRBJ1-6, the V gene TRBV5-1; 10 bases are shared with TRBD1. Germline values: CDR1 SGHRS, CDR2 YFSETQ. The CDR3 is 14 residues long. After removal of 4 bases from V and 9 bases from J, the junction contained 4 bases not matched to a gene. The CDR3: CASSIGQGGSPLHF. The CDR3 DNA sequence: TGCGCCAGCAGCATCGGACAGGGGGGTTCACCCCTCCACTTT. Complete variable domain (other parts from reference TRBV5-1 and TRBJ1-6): KAGVTQTPRYLIKTRGQQVTLSCSPISGHRSVSWYQQTPGQGLQFLFEYFSETQRNKGNFPGRFSGRQFSNSRSEMNVSTLELGDSALYLCASSIGQGGSPLHFGNGTRLTVT.